This record looks at one T cell receptor (beta chain) sequence and its context. A single record per CDR3 protein comes from TCRdb applying MiXCR to the RT-PCR reads. The repertoire holds about 25,000 distinct CDR3 sequences, with about 8% as singletons. The sample originates from a study of patients and donors after allogeneic stem cell transplantation. Trimming at V came to 3 bases and at J to 2 bases, leaving 7 bases not matched to a gene. This CDR3 region has 16 residues. The germline CDR1 and CDR2 sequences are SEHNR and FQNEAQ (reference sequence). Specimen: blood, either unsorted or a sorted T cell fraction (not recorded which). The chain employs TRBV7-9 and TRBJ2-5; TRBD1 aligns across 9 bases. The TCR sequence derives from a human donor who was either an allogeneic HSCT recipient or a stem cell or donor lymphocyte infusion donor (not recorded which). It is not recorded whose cells these are; they may come from a transplant donor. CDR3 loop: CASSFGTGNPQETQYF. The CDR3 DNA reads TGTGCCAGCAGCTTCGGGACAGGGAACCCTCAAGAGACCCAGTACTTC.